These T cell receptor beta chains were read from a single sample in a study of shared clonotypes between healthy human individuals. Only in-frame clones appear in the TCRdb table, and some are missing; sequencing was by immunoSEQ multiplex PCR. The sample yields some 690,000 clones, 90% seen once. The sample taken for sequencing was memory CD8+ T cells from PBMCs. The source is a man between 18 and 29 years old in good health. Some clones in this sample may be carry-over from other donors' samples. Both conserved end residues are part of each CDR3.

j_call | v_call | cdr3_length | cdr3_aa
TRBJ2-1 | TRBV27 | 15 | CASRPERQPYNEQFF
TRBJ2-7 | TRBV10-3 | 13 | CAISDGRSDEQYF
TRBJ1-1 | TRBV30 | 12 | CAWSVGHTEAFF
TRBJ2-7 | TRBV27 | 13 | CASSGADAYEQYF
TRBJ2-5 | TRBV4-1 | 16 | CASSQGGELYQETQYF
TRBJ2-1 | TRBV18 | 13 | CASSPMGNNEQFF
TRBJ2-7 | TRBV27 | 13 | CASSLGQLYEQYF
TRBJ2-7 | TRBV28 | 15 | CASSDPAEITYEQYF
TRBJ1-4 | TRBV29-1 | 19 | CSVARGSRDMGLPGEKLFF
TRBJ2-7 | TRBV19 | 15 | CASSITHRGPYEQYF
TRBJ2-1 | TRBV7-9 | 15 | CASSQDRGQYNEQFF
NA | TRBV2 | 9 | CASNNEQYF
TRBJ1-5 | TRBV28 | 14 | CASERPRSNQPQHF
TRBJ2-5 | TRBV5-1 | 14 | CASSPSGGRETQYF
TRBJ2-1 | TRBV4-1 | 17 | CASSHRHTGAVDNEQFF
TRBJ2-7 | TRBV28 | 16 | CASSSRWDNRHYEQYF
TRBJ2-1 | TRBV13 | 15 | CASSLRGHSYNEQFF
TRBJ1-1 | TRBV19 | 16 | CASSHARRTGDTEAFF
TRBJ1-2 | TRBV10-1 | 13 | CASPNRANYGYTF
TRBJ1-1 | TRBV27 | 15 | CASSLSSTGFAEAFF
TRBJ1-2 | TRBV6-6 | 16 | CASSKGGTGGANGYTF
TRBJ2-5 | TRBV19 | 17 | CASSAREVRGTQETQYF
TRBJ2-3 | TRBV21-1 | 18 | CASSKTLAGDYSTDTQYF
TRBJ2-7 | TRBV6-1 | 15 | CASSEILSGIYEQYF